This TCR beta chain was identified during a study of T cells in Graves' hyperthyroidism and ophthalmopathy. No progression to ophthalmopathy during 18 months of follow-up defined stable disease. Investigators excluded patients with uncontrolled infection, other autoimmune disease, pregnancy or lactation. PBMCs were obtained from approximately 9.2 ml fresh peripheral blood. TCR beta CDR3 sequences were amplified from RNA transcripts. The HTBI primer set drove a first-round RT-PCR of the TCR CDR3. TCRdb analysed the multiplex PCR reads with MiXCR anew, one entry per CDR3 protein. Here the sample spans around 340,000 distinct CDR3 sequences, around a fifth being singletons. This TCR was recovered from a woman aged 45-65 years with Graves' hyperthyroidism. The source material was blood.

This chain's CDR3 is CASTLGGNTGELFF. The DNA for the CDR3 is TGCGCCAGCACCCTCGGGGGGAACACCGGGGAGCTGTTTTTT. The chain carries TRBV5-1 and TRBJ2-2; D is possibly TRBD2 (6 bases). The V end lost 6 bases, the J end lost 1 base, and 10 bases lay between the germline ends. In germline, CDR1 is SGHRS, CDR2 YFSETQ. The CDR3 loop spans 14 amino acids.